The 15 T cell receptor beta chains below come from one sample, sequenced in a study of blood T cell repertoires in COVID-19. This table comes from immunoSEQ multiplex PCR, and its TCRdb copy is limited to in-frame clones, with some not included. The table shows approximately 210,000 clones, with approximately 78% occurring only once. Material: peripheral blood. These receptors originate from a woman aged 40 to 50 with acute or convalescent COVID-19.

CDR3 residues: CAWSPGLSNQPQHF. The CDR3 nucleotides read TGTGCCTGGAGTCCGGGACTTAGCAATCAGCCCCAGCATTTT. The chain couples TRBV30 to TRBJ1-5; weak D call: TRBD1 (5 bases). V lost 2 bases and J lost 0, with 8 bases in between. Germline CDR1 GTSNPN, CDR2 SVGIG (reference sequence). The CDR3 length is 14 residues.

The chain joins TRBV2 to TRBJ2-1; 7 positions match TRBD1. V was clipped by 10 bases and J by 5 bases; unmatched bases: 2. The CDR3 is 11 residues long. The germline gives CDR1 SNHLY, CDR2 FYNNEI. CDR3 sequence: CAKGQNNEQFF. CDR3 bases: TGTGCCAAGGGACAGAACAATGAGCAGTTCTTC.

This clone has only one observation. This chain joins TRBV5-4 and TRBJ1-2, with 7 bases identical to TRBD1. Germline-derived CDR1 and CDR2 are SGHNT and YYREEE (reference sequence). This CDR3 is 13 amino acids long. Trimming took 3 bases from V and 6 from J; bases not matched to a gene: 5. CDR3 nucleotide sequence: TGTGCCAGCAGCTCACGGGGGACAGATGGCTACACCTTC. Translated, it gives CASSSRGTDGYTF.

J is TRBJ1-6 and V is TRBV5-1; a possible D gene is TRBD1 (5 bases). Per germline, CDR1 SGHRS and CDR2 YFSETQ. The CDR3 length is 15 residues. V dropped 0 bases and J dropped 8 bases, with 12 bases sitting between them. CDR3 sequence reads: CASSLEGRDDSPLHF. CDR3 DNA sequence: TGCGCCAGCAGCTTGGAAGGCAGGGATGATTCACCCCTCCACTTT.

V and J are TRBV19 and TRBJ1-1; no clear D gene. The CDR3 spans 15 residues. Germline V CDR1 and CDR2: LNHDA, SQIVND (reference sequence). Deletions cut 0 bases from V and 2 bases from J, with 10 bases between. The DNA for the CDR3 is TGTGCCAGTAGTATAGATCTGAAGCTCAACACTGAAGCTTTCTTT. It specifies CASSIDLKLNTEAFF.

This chain joins TRBV12-3 or TRBV12-4 and TRBJ1-1, with D unresolved. This CDR3 spans 11 amino acids. The germline V and J ends were trimmed by 6 bases and 7 bases, with 9 bases remaining between them. The CDR3 is CASSLFYEAFF. The CDR3 nucleotides read TGTGCCAGCAGCCTGTTCTATGAAGCTTTCTTT.

The rearrangement links TRBV27 to TRBJ1-1; D unclear. V was clipped by 5 bases and J by 0 bases, with 10 bases between them. Looked up from germline, CDR1 is MNHEY and CDR2 is SMNVEV (reference sequence). The CDR3 contains 14 residues. The CDR3 reads CASSEVKMNTEAFF. The DNA for the CDR3 is TGTGCCAGCAGTGAGGTCAAGATGAACACTGAAGCTTTCTTT.

The chain combines TRBV11-3 with TRBJ2-1; D might be TRBD2 (6 bases). In germline, CDR1 is SGHNT, CDR2 YENEEA. The V end lost 2 bases, the J end lost 6 bases, and 8 bases lay between the germline ends. The CDR3 extends over 13 amino acids. The CDR3 coding sequence is TGTGCCAGCAGCTTAACTAGCCTCAATGAGCAGTTCTTC. It translates to CASSLTSLNEQFF.

The V gene is TRBV18, the J gene TRBJ2-7, with D tentatively TRBD2 (7 bases). CDR3 size: 17 residues. Between the trimmed V and J ends, which lost 2 bases and 0 bases, there was a span of 17 bases. CDR1 and CDR2 from the germline V gene are KGHSH and LQKENI. Written as DNA, the CDR3 is TGTGCCAGCTCACCAAGTCGGAGGGGGGGTAGCTCCTACGAGCAGTACTTC. This codes for CASSPSRRGGSSYEQYF. Full variable domain (outside the CDR3, taken from reference TRBV18 and TRBJ2-7): NAGVMQNPRHLVRRRGQEARLRCSPMKGHSHVYWYRQLPEEGLKFMVYLQKENIIDESGMPKERFSAEFPKEGPSILRIQQVVRGDSAAYFCASSPSRRGGSSYEQYFGPGTRLTVT.

J is TRBJ2-2 and V is TRBV21-1; TRBD1 is the table's D call and was not checked against the DNA. TRBV21-1 is flagged as a pseudogene. The CDR3 consists of 20 residues. The CDR3 is CASSKRGRGPRKEGPRELFF. The CDR3 coding sequence is TGTGCCAGCAGCAAACGAGGAAGGGGGCCTCGAAAGGAGGGCCCCAGGGAGCTGTTTTTT.

About this clone itself: This CDR3 is also generated by other DNA sequences in the sample. V is TRBV11-3 and J is TRBJ2-3; tentative D call: TRBD1 (6 bases). Trimming pared 3 bases from V and 3 bases from J, leaving 10 bases between. The CDR3 is 14 residues long. Germline CDR1 is SGHNT and CDR2 is YENEEA. CDR3 protein: CASSLGASTDTQYF. The CDR3 DNA follows: TGTGCCAGCAGCTTGGGGGCTAGTACAGATACGCAGTATTTT.

The J gene is TRBJ2-3, the V gene TRBV6-4; TRBD2 aligns across 8 bases. The CDR3 spans 15 residues. Per the germline V gene, CDR1 is MRHNA and CDR2 is SNTAGT. V was clipped by 5 bases and J by 6 bases; unmatched bases: 10. CDR3 sequence: CASSPGLALPDTQYF. CDR3 DNA: TGTGCCAGCAGTCCCGGACTAGCCCTCCCGGATACGCAGTATTTT.

This chain links TRBV5-5 with TRBJ1-5; TRBD1 might be the D (6 bases). V lost 5 bases and J lost 0, with 9 bases in between. The CDR3 has 14 amino acids. Germline V lookup: CDR1 SGHKS, CDR2 YYEKEE (reference sequence). DNA for the CDR3: TGTGCCAGCAGGACAGGTTATAGCAATCAGCCCCAGCATTTT. This gives the protein CASRTGYSNQPQHF.

This clone was observed at least ten times. At the DNA level, this CDR3 is encoded by other sequences in the same sample as well. This rearrangement joins TRBV6-2 or TRBV6-3 to TRBJ2-7, with 11 bases fitting TRBD2. Germline CDR1 and CDR2: MNHEY and SVGEGT. The CDR3 consists of 15 residues. The V and J ends lost 6 bases and 0 bases, in that order; junction bases with no gene match: 4. The CDR3 coding sequence is TGTGCCAGCAGCCTAGGGACTAGCGGCTCCTACGAGCAGTACTTC. Its protein product is CASSLGTSGSYEQYF.

This chain connects TRBV30 to TRBJ2-1; 8 bases align to TRBD1. The junction had 3 bases not matched to a gene; V was cut back by 5 bases and J by 6 bases. CDR3 length equals 12 residues. Per the germline V gene, CDR1 is GTSNPN and CDR2 is SVGIG (reference sequence). The CDR3 DNA sequence: TGTGCCTGGGACGGACAGGGCAATGAGCAGTTCTTC. Translating gives CAWDGQGNEQFF.